This T cell receptor (beta chain) was identified during a study of human T cells and chemical hapten exposure. Study-wide context: Patch tests put 0.01% DPC on the upper back, read at 6 days.

To note about this clonotype: Its antigen is undetermined.

Individual cDNA molecules received unique molecular identifiers in the library. A single record per CDR3 protein comes from TCRdb applying MiXCR to the RACE reads. The sample comprises about 78,000 distinct CDR3 sequences, 8.5% of which are singletons, and around 3.5% rests with the top ten. Time point defined: patch test 2, 6 weeks after DPC sensitization. Specified treatment: therapeutic diphenylcyclopropenone sensitization with weekly scalp DPC. Donors, patients with alopecia ranging from 18 to 70 years old and judged suitable for DPC, provided samples. The CDR3 sequence is 10 residues long. V was shortened by 6 bases and J by 15 bases, with 12 bases between the two germline ends. Overall study findings and caveats: TCRs at high frequency, those above 1 in 1000, did not change with DPC sensitization.

The origin of this receptor is a woman between 50 and 59 years old with alopecia areata. Some clones in this sample may be carry-over from other donors' samples. The J gene is TRBJ2-1, the V gene TRBV12-3 or TRBV12-4; possible D gene TRBD1, 5 bases. This sample comprised whole blood, obtained in connection with sensitization to the hapten diphenylcyclopropenone (DPC). The CDR3 nucleotides are TGTGCCAGCAGCCGGACATTCCCGTTCTTC. This sequence encodes CASSRTFPFF.